The 14 T cell receptor beta chains below all came from one sample that was sequenced in a study of cytomegalovirus exposure and HLA in healthy donors. Both 60 Vbeta primers and 13 Jbeta primers went into the PCR. The data were produced by immunoSEQ multiplex PCR, yet TCRdb's version contains in-frame clones alone and is incomplete. This sample's table has roughly 120,000 clones. The sequenced material came from PBMCs. These receptors came from a man aged 18 to 30 in good health and CMV-seronegative.

The chain carries TRBV27 and TRBJ2-7, with 7 bases matching TRBD2. The CDR3 consists of 14 residues. CDR1 and CDR2 from the germline V gene are MNHEY and SMNVEV (reference sequence). The V segment lost 8 bases and the J segment 4 bases; nucleotides outside the gene matches: 11. CDR3 amino acids: CASRLRGSPYEQYF. In DNA form, the CDR3 reads TGTGCCAGCCGTCTACGCGGGAGCCCTTACGAGCAGTACTTC.

The gene calls are TRBV9 and TRBJ2-1; tentative D call: TRBD1 (5 bases). The CDR3 length is 15 residues. Per germline, CDR1 SGDLS and CDR2 YYNGEE. Trimming left V 2 bases short and J 4 bases short, with 13 bases between. DNA of the CDR3: TGTGCCAGCAGCGTTCCGGCAGGGAATTACAATGAGCAGTTCTTC. Translating it yields CASSVPAGNYNEQFF.

The rearrangement joins TRBV5-1 to TRBJ1-6; 8 bases match TRBD1. The CDR3 sequence is 16 residues long. V lost 7 bases, J lost 5 bases, and 11 bases stayed unmatched. Germline CDR1 and CDR2: SGHRS and YFSETQ. CDR3 amino acids: CASRNPYRGNNSPLHF. DNA for the CDR3: TGCGCCAGCCGAAATCCCTACAGGGGGAATAATTCACCCCTCCACTTT.

This chain's CDR3 is CASSPQSTLAGGPRDTQYF. The CDR3 nucleotides are TGTGCCAGCAGCCCACAGTCAACCCTAGCGGGGGGGCCCAGGGATACGCAGTATTTT. The V call is TRBV7-8, the J call TRBJ2-3; 12 nucleotides line up with TRBD2. Germline trimming cut 5 bases from V and 6 bases from J; bases unmatched to any gene: 18. The CDR3 sequence is 19 residues long. The germline V gene encodes CDR1 SGHVS and CDR2 FQNEAQ.

This chain connects TRBV5-5 to TRBJ1-1; D possibly corresponds to TRBD1 (6 bases). The CDR3 runs to 14 residues. Trimming shortened V by 2 bases and J by 7 bases, and 15 bases separated the two germline ends. Germline V gives CDR1 SGHKS, CDR2 YYEKEE (reference sequence). DNA of the CDR3: TGTGCCAGCAGCTTCACAGGGTCGGGTGTTGAAGCTTTCTTT. Translated, it gives CASSFTGSGVEAFF.

The chain carries TRBV5-4 and TRBJ1-1, with a weak D call TRBD1 (5 bases). V dropped 3 bases and J dropped 5 bases, with 8 bases sitting between them. The CDR3 spans 12 residues. Germline V gene sequence: CDR1 SGHNT, CDR2 YYREEE (reference sequence). CDR3 in amino acids: CASSSRQTEAFF. In DNA, the CDR3 is TGTGCCAGCAGCTCCAGACAGACTGAAGCTTTCTTT.

The chain joins TRBV7-6 to TRBJ2-7; perhaps TRBD1 as D (5 bases). Deletions cut 5 bases from V and 6 bases from J, with 14 bases between. Germline V gene sequence: CDR1 SGHVS, CDR2 FNYEAQ. This CDR3 contains 13 residues. DNA of the CDR3: TGTGCCAGCAGCCGTGACAGACCTTCCGAGCAGTACTTC. Translating it yields CASSRDRPSEQYF.

V is TRBV5-1 and J is TRBJ1-1, with 8 positions matching TRBD1. CDR1 is SGHRS and CDR2 is YFSETQ in the germline V gene. J gave up 1 base and V 4 bases, and 9 bases lay outside the gene matches. CDR3 length: 16 residues. CDR3 DNA sequence: TGCGCCAGCAGCCAAATCGCCGGGACAGGGAACACTGAAGCTTTCTTT. It translates to CASSQIAGTGNTEAFF.

The chain recombines TRBV6-1 with TRBJ1-5, with D perhaps TRBD1 (5 bases). Trimming pared 4 bases from V and 1 base from J, leaving 11 bases between. Germline V gene lookup returns CDR1 MNHNS and CDR2 SASEGT. CDR3 size: 15 residues. This chain's CDR3 is CASSGLGGSNQPQHF. In nucleotides, the CDR3 is TGTGCCAGCAGTGGTTTGGGGGGGAGCAATCAGCCCCAGCATTTT.

V is TRBV2 and J is TRBJ1-6, with D possibly TRBD1 on 5 matching bases. The V gene lost 1 base and the J gene lost 7 bases, with 11 bases spanning the gap. The CDR3 totals 15 residues. The germline V gene encodes CDR1 SNHLY and CDR2 FYNNEI. DNA for the CDR3: TGTGCCAGCAGTGAAGGGCAGGGCTACAATTCACCCCTCCACTTT. It is translated as CASSEGQGYNSPLHF.

In nucleotides, the CDR3 is TGCGCCACCCCCTACGGACAGTTCCCATACCGCCCGGTTGACCCCGCGCAGTATTTT. Translation: CATPYGQFPYRPVDPAQYF. The chain recombines TRBV5-1 with TRBJ2-3, with D possibly matching TRBD1 (6 bases). The germline V gene has CDR1 SGHRS and CDR2 YFSETQ. The germline V and J ends were trimmed by 9 bases and 10 bases, with 39 bases remaining between them. The CDR3 contains 19 residues.

The V call is TRBV6-5, the J call TRBJ2-4; 8 bases fit TRBD1. CDR3 length equals 13 residues. CDR1 and CDR2 (germline): MNHEY, SVGAGI. The J segment lost 5 bases and the V segment lost 4 bases, leaving 1 base of the junction unmatched. The CDR3 DNA reads TGTGCCAGCAGTTGGGACAGGCAAAACATTCAGTACTTC. It specifies CASSWDRQNIQYF.

The chain joins TRBV7-9 to TRBJ2-7; TRBD1 matches 10 bases. The V and J ends lost 6 bases and 2 bases, in that order; junction bases with no gene match: 4. CDR1 SEHNR and CDR2 FQNEAQ come from the germline V gene (reference sequence). The CDR3 has 14 amino acids. CDR3 sequence: CASRSDRGTYEQYF. The CDR3 nucleotides are TGTGCCAGCAGATCGGACAGGGGGACCTACGAGCAGTACTTC.

With respect to this clone: The identical CDR3 is also encoded by other nucleotide sequences in the sample. The chain carries TRBV19 and TRBJ1-2; the D is unclear. Trimming took off 3 bases at V and 6 bases at J, with 17 bases between the two ends. CDR3 length equals 15 residues. The V gene's germline CDR1 is LNHDA and CDR2 SQIVND (reference sequence). CDR3 coding DNA: TGTGCCAGTAGTATTGTGTCGCAATCTGTAGATGGCTACACCTTC. Translated: CASSIVSQSVDGYTF.